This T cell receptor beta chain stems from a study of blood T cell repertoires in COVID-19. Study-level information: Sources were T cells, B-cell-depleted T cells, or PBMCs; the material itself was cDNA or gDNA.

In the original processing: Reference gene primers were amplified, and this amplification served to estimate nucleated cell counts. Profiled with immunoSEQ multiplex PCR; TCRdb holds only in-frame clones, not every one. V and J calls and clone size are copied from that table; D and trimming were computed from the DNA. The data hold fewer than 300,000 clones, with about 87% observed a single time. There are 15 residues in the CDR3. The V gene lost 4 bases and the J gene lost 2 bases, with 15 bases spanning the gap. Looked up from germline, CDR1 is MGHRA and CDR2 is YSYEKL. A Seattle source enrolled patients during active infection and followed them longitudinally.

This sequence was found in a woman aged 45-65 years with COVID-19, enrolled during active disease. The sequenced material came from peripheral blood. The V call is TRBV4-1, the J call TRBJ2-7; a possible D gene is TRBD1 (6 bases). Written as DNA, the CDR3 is TGCGCCAGCAGCCCCGAATCGACAGGACCCTACGAGCAGTACTTC. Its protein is CASSPESTGPYEQYF.